This T cell receptor beta chain was observed in a study of graft-versus-host responses after intestinal transplantation. Notes on the study in general: GvH clones were found in recipient marrow; some appeared first in ileum or blood.

Trimming removed 0 bases from V and 2 bases from J, with 9 bases in between. Germline values: CDR1 SGHNT, CDR2 YYREEE (reference sequence). The CDR3 runs 14 residues. As regards this clone: Its antigen is undetermined.

Data came from immunoSEQ multiplex PCR; TCRdb stores just in-frame clones and leaves some out. The data show 130,000 to 150,000 clones, approximately 91% seen once. The sequence derives from a human donor who received an intestinal transplant. The sequencing here drew on unstimulated CD4+ T cells sorted from spleen or lymph node cells, taken before intestinal transplant. The J gene is TRBJ2-7, the V gene TRBV5-4; D unresolved. The CDR3 DNA follows: TGTGCCAGCAGCTTGGGAGGCGGTCCCTACGAGCAGTACTTC. This codes for CASSLGGGPYEQYF.